This T cell receptor (beta chain) was documented in a study of Tregs in tolerant kidney transplant recipients. General study results and limits: Expanding Tregs on activated donor B cells appeared to best identify donor-specific TCRbeta clones. No direct test of biological reproducibility was done here. Findings come from small patient numbers and require larger validation.

As concerns this clone: The antigen is unknown. The CDR3 end falls 3 residues outside the read, so it is completed with the germline J gene.

The germline CDR1 and CDR2 sequences are MNHNS and SASEGT. Trimming shortened V by 5 bases and J by 0 bases, and 13 bases separated the two germline ends. This CDR3 has 15 residues. Thawed PBMCs were FACS-sorted into unstimulated CD4+CD25+CD127- regulatory T cells, CD4+CD25- non-regulatory cells, CD4 and CD8 cells. TCRdb's table, derived via immunoSEQ multiplex PCR, lists solely in-frame clones and lacks some. In total, the table holds about 33,000 clones. This chain links TRBV6-1 with TRBJ1-2; the D gene is possibly TRBD1 (6 bases). The receptor's source is a human donor who received a combined kidney and bone marrow transplant. The material was CD8+ T cells from blood, obtained before the transplant. CDR3 region: CASSQGQLANYGYTF. The covered CDR3 bases are TGTGCCAGCAGTCAAGGACAGTTAGCTAACTATGGC.